This T cell receptor (beta chain) was identified in a study of regulatory and conventional T cells in RAG deficiency. The study's findings and limits: Sorted Omenn CD25-high CD127-low cells may not be bona fide Tregs. Compared with controls, unique Treg TCR beta sequences dropped roughly 100-fold in Omenn syndrome and CID/AS. Shannon entropy was markedly lower and Simpson indices higher in RAG-deficient patients than control T-cell subsets.

Germline V CDR1 and CDR2: MNHNS, SASEGT. CDR3 size: 15 residues. V trimming: 2 bases; J trimming: 12 bases; junction bases outside the gene matches: 12. The table came from immunoSEQ multiplex PCR; TCRdb's copy has only in-frame clones and leaves some out. The sample contains about 46,000 clones, about nine tenths of which appear only once. Concerning this clone: Its antigen is not identified.

Genomic DNA came from blood conventional CD4+ T cells gated CD25-low CD127-high. These records were also assigned to another study, of regulatory T cells. This second study notes: The PCR used 52 TRBV and 13 TRBJ primers. Skewed V and J usage and few unique V-J pairs marked patient repertoires, most in Tregs.

This TCR came from a human donor in good health. The specimen was CD4+ effector T cells sorted from blood. The chain links TRBV6-1 to TRBJ2-1; 8 bases fit TRBD1. The CDR3 coding sequence is TGTGCCAGCAGTGAATCTTGGACAGGGAATCTTGGGCAGTTCTTC. Amino acids: CASSESWTGNLGQFF.